This is a list of T cell receptor beta chains from one sample in a study of blood T cell repertoires in COVID-19. Here immunoSEQ multiplex PCR was the method, and the copy in TCRdb shows in-frame clones only, minus some. The sample carries tens of thousands of clones, more than 75% recorded once. Sequencing was performed on peripheral blood. These receptors were taken from a woman aged 55-69 years with acute or convalescent COVID-19. The CDR3 runs from the conserved cysteine through the conserved F or W. D genes are given only for firm matches. Clone sizes are given selectively: once, few, many, or a class where the clone is expanded.

J gene: TRBJ1-4
CDR3 length: 19
V gene: TRBV7-9
clone size: NA
D gene: NA
CDR3 protein: CASSLGAWQGMVVGEKLFF
CDR3 DNA: TGTGCCAGCAGCTTAGGCGCCTGGCAGGGAATGGTTGTTGGGGAAAAACTGTTTTTT

J gene: TRBJ2-2
CDR3 length: 13
V gene: TRBV2
clone size: NA
D gene: NA
CDR3 protein: CASSPRGTGELFF
CDR3 DNA: TGTGCCAGCAGTCCTCGAGGGACCGGGGAGCTGTTTTTT

J gene: TRBJ1-4
CDR3 length: 14
V gene: TRBV27
clone size: medium-sized
D gene: TRBD1
CDR3 protein: CASSNTGGLEKLFF
CDR3 DNA: TGTGCCAGCAGCAACACAGGGGGCCTTGAAAAACTGTTTTTT

J gene: TRBJ2-7
CDR3 length: 14
V gene: TRBV5-1
clone size: NA
D gene: NA
CDR3 protein: CASSLGHQSYEQYF
CDR3 DNA: TGCGCCAGCAGCTTGGGACACCAGTCCTACGAGCAGTACTTC

J gene: TRBJ2-1
CDR3 length: 15
V gene: TRBV7-2
clone size: NA
D gene: TRBD1
CDR3 protein: CASIPRDRGGNEQFF
CDR3 DNA: TGTGCCAGCATCCCTCGGGACAGGGGTGGCAATGAGCAGTTCTTC

J gene: TRBJ1-2
CDR3 length: 15
V gene: TRBV6-1
clone size: NA
D gene: TRBD1
CDR3 protein: CASSETRDSLYGYTF
CDR3 DNA: TGTGCCAGCAGTGAAACCCGGGACAGTCTCTATGGCTACACCTTC

J gene: TRBJ1-5
CDR3 length: 13
V gene: TRBV2
clone size: NA
D gene: NA
CDR3 protein: CASNGGENQPQHF
CDR3 DNA: TGTGCCAGCAACGGGGGGGAGAATCAGCCCCAGCATTTT

J gene: TRBJ2-1
CDR3 length: 15
V gene: TRBV9
clone size: NA
D gene: NA
CDR3 protein: CASSPTPWTYNEQFF
CDR3 DNA: TGTGCCAGCAGCCCGACACCTTGGACCTACAATGAGCAGTTCTTC

J gene: TRBJ2-1
CDR3 length: 15
V gene: TRBV6-6
clone size: NA
D gene: TRBD2
CDR3 protein: CASSTGEGLYNEQFF
CDR3 DNA: TGTGCCAGCTCAACGGGGGAGGGGTTATACAATGAGCAGTTCTTC

J gene: TRBJ1-5
CDR3 length: 15
V gene: TRBV5-5
clone size: NA
D gene: NA
CDR3 protein: CASSSGLPSNQPQHF
CDR3 DNA: TGTGCCAGCAGTAGTGGACTGCCTAGCAATCAGCCCCAGCATTTT

J gene: TRBJ1-1
CDR3 length: 15
V gene: TRBV19
clone size: NA
D gene: TRBD1
CDR3 protein: CASSITGGMNTEAFF
CDR3 DNA: TGTGCCAGTAGTATAACAGGGGGTATGAACACTGAAGCTTTCTTT

J gene: TRBJ2-7
CDR3 length: 15
V gene: TRBV5-1
clone size: NA
D gene: TRBD1
CDR3 protein: CASSLSTGSYYEQYF
CDR3 DNA: TGCGCCAGCAGCTTGTCGACAGGGAGTTACTACGAGCAGTACTTC

J gene: TRBJ2-7
CDR3 length: 13
V gene: TRBV7-8
clone size: NA
D gene: TRBD1
CDR3 protein: CASSRDRSYEQYF
CDR3 DNA: TGTGCCAGCAGCCGGGACAGGTCCTACGAGCAGTACTTC

J gene: TRBJ1-2
CDR3 length: 14
V gene: TRBV16
clone size: NA
D gene: NA
CDR3 protein: CASSQSAGRNGYTF
CDR3 DNA: TGTGCCAGCAGCCAATCGGCAGGGAGGAATGGCTACACCTTC

J gene: TRBJ2-3
CDR3 length: 15
V gene: TRBV3-1/TRBV3-2
clone size: NA
D gene: TRBD2
CDR3 protein: CASSQGLAGGDTQYF
CDR3 DNA: TGTGCCAGCAGCCAGGGACTAGCGGGAGGAGATACGCAGTATTTT

J gene: TRBJ2-2
CDR3 length: 16
V gene: TRBV6-5
clone size: NA
D gene: NA
CDR3 protein: CASSYGPGSNTGELFF
CDR3 DNA: TGTGCCAGCAGTTACGGGCCAGGATCTAACACCGGGGAGCTGTTTTTT

J gene: TRBJ2-7
CDR3 length: 15
V gene: TRBV5-4
clone size: NA
D gene: TRBD1
CDR3 protein: CASSFGQGSTYEQYF
CDR3 DNA: TGTGCCAGCAGCTTTGGACAGGGAAGCACCTACGAGCAGTACTTC

J gene: TRBJ2-1
CDR3 length: 18
V gene: TRBV7-2
clone size: NA
D gene: TRBD2
CDR3 protein: CASTVGWVGTSTLFEQFF
CDR3 DNA: TGTGCCAGCACCGTGGGTTGGGTAGGGACTAGTACTCTTTTTGAGCAGTTCTTC

J gene: TRBJ2-3
CDR3 length: 15
V gene: TRBV5-4
clone size: NA
D gene: TRBD2
CDR3 protein: CASSAGLAVLDTQYF
CDR3 DNA: TGTGCCAGCAGCGCGGGACTAGCTGTACTCGATACGCAGTATTTT

J gene: TRBJ1-1
CDR3 length: 16
V gene: TRBV13
clone size: few
D gene: TRBD1
CDR3 protein: CASSPGAGGLDTEAFF
CDR3 DNA: TGTGCCAGCAGCCCAGGGGCAGGGGGCCTGGACACTGAAGCTTTCTTT

J gene: TRBJ1-2
CDR3 length: 15
V gene: TRBV4-3
clone size: NA
D gene: NA
CDR3 protein: CASSQVGQGYYGYTF
CDR3 DNA: TGCGCCAGCAGCCAAGTTGGGCAGGGATACTATGGCTACACCTTC

J gene: TRBJ1-6
CDR3 length: 15
V gene: TRBV6-4
clone size: NA
D gene: NA
CDR3 protein: CASSVTTGYNSPLHF
CDR3 DNA: TGTGCCAGCAGTGTAACGACAGGATATAATTCACCCCTCCACTTT

J gene: TRBJ1-1
CDR3 length: 16
V gene: TRBV3-1/TRBV3-2
clone size: NA
D gene: TRBD1
CDR3 protein: CASSPVSGTGGTEAFF
CDR3 DNA: TGTGCCAGCAGCCCAGTTTCCGGGACAGGGGGGACTGAAGCTTTCTTT

J gene: TRBJ2-5
CDR3 length: 15
V gene: TRBV4-1
clone size: few
D gene: TRBD2
CDR3 protein: CASSPLGLAAETQYF
CDR3 DNA: TGCGCCAGCAGCCCCTTGGGGCTAGCGGCGGAGACCCAGTACTTC

J gene: TRBJ2-1
CDR3 length: 19
V gene: TRBV7-3
clone size: NA
D gene: TRBD2
CDR3 protein: CASSLMGAGGRASYNEQFF
CDR3 DNA: TGTGCCAGCAGCTTAATGGGCGCGGGAGGAAGGGCCTCCTACAATGAGCAGTTCTTC

J gene: TRBJ1-3
CDR3 length: 16
V gene: TRBV7-2
clone size: NA
D gene: NA
CDR3 protein: CASSLSGPNSGNTIYF
CDR3 DNA: TGTGCCAGCAGCTTAAGCGGACCTAACTCTGGAAACACCATATATTTT

J gene: TRBJ1-1
CDR3 length: 12
V gene: TRBV6-5
clone size: NA
D gene: NA
CDR3 protein: CASSPQNTEAFF
CDR3 DNA: TGTGCCAGCAGTCCCCAGAACACTGAAGCTTTCTTT

J gene: TRBJ1-3
CDR3 length: 14
V gene: TRBV6-5
clone size: NA
D gene: TRBD1
CDR3 protein: CASRLQGAGNTIYF
CDR3 DNA: TGTGCCAGCAGACTACAGGGGGCTGGAAACACCATATATTTT

J gene: TRBJ2-2
CDR3 length: 16
V gene: TRBV5-1
clone size: NA
D gene: TRBD2
CDR3 protein: CASSLARGSSTGELFF
CDR3 DNA: TGCGCCAGCAGCTTGGCCCGCGGGAGCTCCACCGGGGAGCTGTTTTTT

J gene: TRBJ1-6
CDR3 length: 17
V gene: TRBV10-3
clone size: NA
D gene: TRBD1
CDR3 protein: CAISGTGAIKDNSPLHF
CDR3 DNA: TGTGCCATCAGTGGGACAGGAGCCATCAAGGATAATTCACCCCTCCACTTT

J gene: TRBJ2-1
CDR3 length: 12
V gene: TRBV6-5
clone size: NA
D gene: TRBD1
CDR3 protein: CASKTLGGALFF
CDR3 DNA: TGTGCCAGCAAGACCTTAGGGGGCGCTTTGTTCTTC

J gene: TRBJ2-2
CDR3 length: 17
V gene: TRBV18
clone size: NA
D gene: NA
CDR3 protein: CASSPFTGGTNTGELFF
CDR3 DNA: TGTGCCAGCTCACCATTCACCGGAGGGACTAACACCGGGGAGCTGTTTTTT

J gene: TRBJ1-6
CDR3 length: 13
V gene: TRBV6-1
clone size: NA
D gene: NA
CDR3 protein: CASSDGFNSPLHF
CDR3 DNA: TGTGCCAGCAGTGACGGGTTCAATTCACCCCTCCACTTT

J gene: TRBJ1-3
CDR3 length: 15
V gene: TRBV18
clone size: NA
D gene: NA
CDR3 protein: CASSPPGVAGNTIYF
CDR3 DNA: TGTGCCAGCTCGCCTCCAGGGGTGGCTGGAAACACCATATATTTT

J gene: TRBJ2-1
CDR3 length: 13
V gene: TRBV7-9
clone size: NA
D gene: NA
CDR3 protein: CASSSGLYNEQFF
CDR3 DNA: TGTGCCAGCAGCAGCGGTCTATACAATGAGCAGTTCTTC

J gene: TRBJ1-2
CDR3 length: 11
V gene: TRBV5-6
clone size: NA
D gene: NA
CDR3 protein: CASSLDSSYTF
CDR3 DNA: TGTGCCAGCAGCCTGGACAGCAGCTACACCTTC

J gene: TRBJ1-1
CDR3 length: 15
V gene: TRBV27
clone size: NA
D gene: NA
CDR3 protein: CASSLSLRSNTEAFF
CDR3 DNA: TGTGCCAGCAGTTTATCGCTGCGGAGTAACACTGAAGCTTTCTTT

J gene: TRBJ2-2
CDR3 length: 16
V gene: TRBV9
clone size: NA
D gene: NA
CDR3 protein: CASSISGETNTGELFF
CDR3 DNA: TGTGCCAGCAGCATATCGGGGGAGACGAACACCGGGGAGCTGTTTTTT

J gene: TRBJ1-3
CDR3 length: 18
V gene: TRBV5-6
clone size: NA
D gene: TRBD1
CDR3 protein: CASSLRRTGGGERNTIYF
CDR3 DNA: TGTGCCAGCAGCTTACGACGGACAGGGGGCGGAGAGAGAAACACCATATATTTT

J gene: TRBJ2-5
CDR3 length: 16
V gene: TRBV11-3
clone size: NA
D gene: TRBD1
CDR3 protein: CASSPGQGTPQETQYF
CDR3 DNA: TGTGCCAGCAGCCCGGGACAGGGGACGCCACAAGAGACCCAGTACTTC

J gene: TRBJ2-5
CDR3 length: 13
V gene: TRBV21-1
clone size: NA
D gene: NA
CDR3 protein: CARTGRGQETQYF
CDR3 DNA: TGTGCCAGAACCGGGAGAGGCCAAGAGACCCAGTACTTC